This TCR beta chain was sequenced for a study of T cells after yellow fever vaccination. This clonotype appeared many times. Its antigen remains unidentified. Production of TCR cDNA was by 5'RACE template switching, which also added a universal primer site and UMIs. TCRdb recomputed calls from the 5' RACE reads with MiXCR, one row per CDR3 protein. Of over 45,000 distinct CDR3 sequences listed, around 7% were seen once; the top ten hold around 44%. General study results and limits: A weaker secondary response peaked on day 5, the primary on day 15.

Sequencing was performed on CD8+ T cells sorted from PBMCs, taken on the day of the first yellow fever vaccination. The clonotype originates from a man between 18 and 35 years old who received the YFV17D yellow fever vaccine.

The CDR3 is CASSLLAGGRETQYF. DNA of the CDR3: TGTGCCAGCAGTTTACTAGCGGGGGGGCGGGAGACCCAGTACTTC. The V and J genes are TRBV27 and TRBJ2-5, with TRBD2 matching 12 bases. CDR3 length equals 15 residues. The J segment lost 5 bases and the V segment lost 2 bases, leaving 3 bases of the junction unmatched. CDR1 is MNHEY, CDR2 SMNVEV, per germline (reference sequence).